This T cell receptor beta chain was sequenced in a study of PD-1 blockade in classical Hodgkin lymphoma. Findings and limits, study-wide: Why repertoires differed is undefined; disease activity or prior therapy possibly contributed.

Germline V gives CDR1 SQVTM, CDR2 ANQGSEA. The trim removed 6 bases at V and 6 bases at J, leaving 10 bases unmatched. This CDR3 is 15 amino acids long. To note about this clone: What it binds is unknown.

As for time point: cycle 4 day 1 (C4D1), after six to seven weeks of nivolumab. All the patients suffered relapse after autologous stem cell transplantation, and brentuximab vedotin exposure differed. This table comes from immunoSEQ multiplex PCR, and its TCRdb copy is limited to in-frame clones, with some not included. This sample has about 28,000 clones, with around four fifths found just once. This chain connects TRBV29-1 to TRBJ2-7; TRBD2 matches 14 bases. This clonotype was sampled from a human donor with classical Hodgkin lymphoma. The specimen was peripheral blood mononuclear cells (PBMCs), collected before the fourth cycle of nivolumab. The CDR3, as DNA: TGCAGCGTAACAAAGGGGGGACTAGCGGGAGTCGAGCAGTACTTC. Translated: CSVTKGGLAGVEQYF.